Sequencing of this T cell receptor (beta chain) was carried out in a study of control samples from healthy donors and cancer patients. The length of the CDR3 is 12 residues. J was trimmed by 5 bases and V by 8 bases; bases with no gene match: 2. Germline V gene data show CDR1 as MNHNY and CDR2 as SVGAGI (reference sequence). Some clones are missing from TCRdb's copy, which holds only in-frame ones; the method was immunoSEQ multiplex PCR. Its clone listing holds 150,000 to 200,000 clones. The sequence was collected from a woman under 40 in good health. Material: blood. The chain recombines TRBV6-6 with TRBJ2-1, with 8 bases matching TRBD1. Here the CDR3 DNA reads TGTGCCAGCCGACAGGGGAACAATGAGCAGTTCTTC. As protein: CASRQGNNEQFF.